The clone carrying this T cell receptor (beta chain) was counted many times. Its antigen is currently unknown. In TCRdb, the multiplex PCR reads were re-called with MiXCR into one record per CDR3 protein. This sample has about 230,000 distinct CDR3 sequences; 32% occur once, and the top ten carry 1.4%. Samples came from axillary lymph nodes draining the breast cancer. These data originate in a study of breast tumors, draining lymph nodes, adjacent tissues. Overall study results and limits: The data were judged consistent with most tumor T cells coming from lymph node and expanding in tumor.

The V gene end was trimmed by 4 bases and the J gene end by 1 base; junction bases not matched to a gene: 9. Germline V gene data show CDR1 as SGHRS and CDR2 as YFSETQ. The CDR3 runs 17 residues. The sample comprised axillary lymph node tissue. The TCR was taken from a female donor with breast cancer. Some clones in this sample may be carry-over from other donors' samples. The chain has TRBV5-1 and TRBJ2-3; 10 positions agree with TRBD1. CDR3: CASSPGTGVGGTDTQYF. DNA for the CDR3: TGCGCCAGCAGCCCCGGGACAGGGGTCGGTGGCACAGATACGCAGTATTTT.